A selection of T cell receptor beta chains follows, all from one sample in a study of blood T cell repertoires in COVID-19. The assay was immunoSEQ multiplex PCR, and TCRdb's table has in-frame clones only and misses some. The sample includes about 140,000 clones, 88% of them seen just once. The material sequenced was peripheral blood. The receptors were gathered from a human donor in a cohort sampled during active COVID-19. Both conserved end residues are trimmed from each CDR3.

j_call	v_call	cdr3_aa
TRBJ2-5	TRBV3-1/TRBV3-2	ASSQVLETQY
TRBJ2-7	TRBV27	ATSPGQGYEQY
TRBJ1-2	TRBV9	ASSDGTGEVYGYT
TRBJ1-2	TRBV13	ASSFGARYGYT
TRBJ1-1	TRBV3-1/TRBV3-2	ASSSRGLRAF
TRBJ2-7	TRBV4-2	ASSQDLSLAGEQY
TRBJ1-1	TRBV2	ASSGRVDTEAF
TRBJ2-2	TRBV5-4	ASRSGGNTGELF
TRBJ2-7	TRBV2	ASSGGTIAEQY
TRBJ2-7	TRBV21-1	ASSKDRREFEQY
TRBJ1-3	TRBV3-1/TRBV3-2	ASSPLKRSSRSGNTIY
TRBJ2-7	TRBV7-9	ASSLGSGGPDEQY
TRBJ1-1	TRBV4-2	ASSHPAGTGNTEAF
TRBJ1-6	TRBV4-1	ASSQGGGDSPLH